The 9 T cell receptor beta chains below all came from one sample that was sequenced in a study of CD8+CD57+ T cells in acquired aplastic anemia (dated by TCRdb to 2016 to 2019). TCRdb records Illumina HiSeq 2000 as the sequencer. Genomic DNA served as template for TCR beta VDJ combination and CDR3 sequence profiling. Using fastp at Q25 and MiXCR, TCRdb reprocessed the public reads and kept productive beta chains. Records with the same CDR3 protein are collapsed into one entry carrying the most frequent genes and DNA. This sample holds approximately 300,000 distinct CDR3 sequences; about three fifths were observed only once. The top ten clones comprise 1% to 1.5% of the sample. The patients picked for sequencing were ones in whom flow cytometry had shown an expansion of CD8+CD57+ cells. The sequenced sample consisted of sorted CD4+, CD8+, or CD8+CD57+ T cells (not recorded which) from PBMCs. Receptors originate from a human donor with aplastic anemia.

This clonotype was detected only once. This may be a read error: a much more frequent sequence differs by one nucleotide. In DNA form, the CDR3 reads TGTGCCGGCAGGGGGACAGGGCTGAACACTGAAGCTTTCTTT. Protein product: CAGRGTGLNTEAFF. The chain joins TRBV6-1 to TRBJ1-1, with TRBD1 matching over 9 bases. The CDR3 length is 14 residues. CDR1 is MNHNS, CDR2 SASEGT, per germline.

This clonotype was seen at least ten times. The rearrangement links TRBV5-1 to TRBJ2-3; D unresolved. The germline V and J ends were trimmed by 2 bases and 4 bases, with 11 bases remaining between them. Looked up from germline, CDR1 is SGHRS and CDR2 is YFSETQ. The CDR3 has 14 amino acids. The CDR3 DNA reads as TGCGCCAGCAGCTTCACGGCTAGACCAGATACGCAGTATTTT. It yields the protein CASSFTARPDTQYF.

This clonotype came up once. The junction shows a germline mismatch at one end, possibly a read error. J is TRBJ2-1 and V is TRBV19; D might be TRBD1 (5 bases). Germline-derived CDR1 and CDR2 are LNHDA and SQIVND (reference sequence). The length of the CDR3 is 13 residues. The chain's CDR3 is CASSTQDSGEQSF. DNA of the CDR3: TGTGCCAGTAGTACACAGGATTCGGGTGAGCAGTCCTTC.

This clonotype has just a few counts. The chain carries TRBV10-3 and TRBJ1-2, with D possibly TRBD1 on 6 matching bases. The CDR3 has 12 residues. Germline V gene lookup returns CDR1 ENHRY and CDR2 SYGVKD. The ends were cut back, 10 bases at V and 8 bases at J, with 17 bases in the middle. In DNA form, the CDR3 reads TGTGCCACCACTAAGGGGGGTTTGGGCTACACCTTC. Translating gives CATTKGGLGYTF.

This clonotype is a singleton in its sample. The chain employs TRBV29-1 and TRBJ1-1; D gene unclear. The CDR3 is 13 amino acids. Germline V gene lookup returns CDR1 SQVTM and CDR2 ANQGSEA. The V and J ends lost 4 bases and 2 bases respectively, with 11 bases between them. The CDR3, as DNA: TGCAGCGTTGCCAGGCGGGGTAACACTGAAGCTTTCTTT. It specifies CSVARRGNTEAFF.

The chain joins TRBV7-9 to TRBJ1-2, with a weak D call TRBD1 (5 bases). The germline V gene has CDR1 SEHNR and CDR2 FQNEAQ (reference sequence). The V gene lost 4 bases and the J gene lost 5 bases, with 14 bases spanning the gap. The CDR3 sequence is 14 residues long. CDR3 in amino acids: CASSSDSGDYGYTF. In DNA form, the CDR3 reads TGTGCCAGCAGCTCCGACAGCGGAGATTATGGCTACACCTTC. The entire variable domain, with the rest obtained from reference TRBV7-9 and TRBJ1-2, is as follows: DTGVSQNPRHKITKRGQNVTFRCDPISEHNRLYWYRQTLGQGPEFLTYFQNEAQLEKSRLLSDRFSAERPKGSFSTLEIQRTEQGDSAMYLCASSSDSGDYGYTFGSGTRLTVV.

This clonotype was counted ten times or more. CDR3 DNA: TGCGCCAGCAGCTTGGCCGGACAGGGAGTCTACAATGAGCAGTTCTTC. Encoded protein: CASSLAGQGVYNEQFF. The rearrangement uses TRBV5-1 and TRBJ2-1, with 8 bases fitting TRBD1. Germline V lookup: CDR1 SGHRS, CDR2 YFSETQ. There are 16 residues in the CDR3. After removal of 0 bases from V and 3 bases from J, the junction contained 5 bases not matched to a gene.

The rearrangement links TRBV24-1 to TRBJ2-1, with unresolved D. Germline CDR1 and CDR2: KGHDR and SFDVKD. The CDR3 is made up of 14 amino acids. Trimming removed 4 bases at V and 9 bases at J, with 15 bases between. DNA for the CDR3: TGTGCCACCAGTGAAGCTCTCCGACGGAGTGAGCAGTTCTTC. This encodes CATSEALRRSEQFF.

This clonotype was recorded many times. This chain uses TRBV11-1 with TRBJ1-1; TRBD1 might be the D (5 bases). The V and J ends lost 0 bases and 5 bases respectively, with 13 bases between them. This CDR3 comprises 15 residues. Germline V gives CDR1 SGHAT, CDR2 FQDESV (reference sequence). CDR3 bases: TGTGCCAGCAGCTTAGCGACGACTAAGGGGACTGAAGCTTTCTTT. Residues: CASSLATTKGTEAFF.